This T cell receptor (beta chain) emerged from a study of Graves' ophthalmopathy and Graves' hyperthyroidism listed by TCRdb under 2018. Regarding the complete study: A patient counted as having stable hyperthyroidism if there was no progression to ophthalmopathy within 18 months of follow-up. TCR beta repertoire signatures were used to distinguish Graves' ophthalmopathy from Graves' hyperthyroidism and to predict progression to ophthalmopathy. In total, 120 to 150 blood samples were TCR-sequenced: around 42 ophthalmopathy, about 75 hyperthyroidism and some 17 hyperthyroidism-to-ophthalmopathy patients. To explore V-J signatures that distinguish ophthalmopathy from hyperthyroidism, a discovery set of around 100 patients was enrolled, made up of under 50 with ophthalmopathy and under 65 with stable hyperthyroidism. For independent validation, a separate cohort was made up of approximately 18 hyperthyroidism patients plus 17 patients who later progressed from hyperthyroidism to ophthalmopathy. T-cell repertoires of thyroid tissue and blood were compared in 5 or 6 hyperthyroidism patients. Following sample collection, hyperthyroidism patients were given methimazole at a starting dose of 30 mg daily, and ophthalmopathy patients were given high-dose intravenous methylprednisolone.

Study-wide conclusions, independent of this receptor: In validation, the model predicted ophthalmopathy progression with about 70% sensitivity and 72% to 80% specificity; some 13 predicted patients were CT-confirmed with GO in a median of approximately 6.5 months. The 13-signature model separated ophthalmopathy from stable hyperthyroidism with around 90% sensitivity and about 81% specificity in cross-validation, and 80%/75% in the test set. Sample size was not statistically predetermined, and group allocation was not concealed from the investigators. Most expanded thyroid clonotypes with frequency above 0.001 were also detected in blood, suggesting blood repertoires may reflect the thyroid immune response.

Inclusive of the bounding cysteine and phenylalanine, the CDR3 is 11 residues long. Of the read, only the CDR3 DNA is kept; its 33 bases are in frame from base 1. Per the germline V gene, MNHEY is the CDR1 and SVGAGI is the CDR2. Patients with hyperthyroidism were aged 18 to 65 years, had been newly diagnosed, and had a disease duration of less than 2 months. Anyone with other autoimmune diseases, uncontrolled infections, pregnancy or lactation was excluded from the study. Diagnosis was based on clinical symptoms, serum thyroxine, TRAb, thyroid ultrasound and orbital computed tomography. Trizol reagent was used to extract the total RNA, and its quality was then checked on an Agilent 2100 Bioanalyzer. TCR beta CDR3 regions were amplified from RNA transcripts for repertoire sequencing. HTBI primers and the Qiagen OneStep RT-PCR kit were used in a first-round RT-PCR, which was followed by a second-round multiplex PCR, size selection and purification. Sequencing of the libraries was carried out on an Illumina HiSeq2000 in paired-end mode with 100 bp reads. As for the original processing: SOAPnuke was used for read processing, and reads with adapters, uncalled bases, a mean Phred below 15, or no exact constant-primer or identifier match were discarded. COPE v1.2.5 was used to merge high-quality paired reads. Each unique nucleotide sequence was treated as a clonotype, and MiTCR v1.1 was used to align the clonotypes to the IMGT TRB V, D and J references. Analysis was restricted to V-J combinations with a frequency above 0.0001, which covered about 99% of repertoires. For each V-J combination, a TCR clonal expansion and chaos score was defined as the ratio of F50 clonal expansion to chaos observed in the TCRdist matrix. Welch's t-statistics and random forest were used to narrow the features down to 10 to 15 V-J combinations, which were then fed into a naive Bayes classifier. The Morisita-Horn index was used to measure how similar the thyroid and blood repertoires were. TCRdb redid the processing of the public reads, applying fastp at Q25 and MiXCR, and retained in-frame beta chains. Merged by CDR3 protein, the rows form single entries marked with the most common genes and DNA. The V and J calls and clone size are TCRdb's, not the authors'. Counted in this sample were some 1.1 million distinct CDR3 sequences; about 36% of them appeared once. The biggest ten clones account for over 8.5% of the sample.

This clonotype was seen only a few times. Its antigen is not yet known. One junction end does not reproduce the germline sequence, and a read error may be involved. This chain is built from TRBV6-5 and TRBJ2-7; the D region may be TRBD1 or TRBD2, each matching 5 bases equally. The sample comprised peripheral blood or thyroid tissue (not recorded which). This receptor was identified in an adult man with Graves' hyperthyroidism. CDR3 loop: CASSYRGRAVF. Here is the DNA: TGTGCCAGCAGTTATCGGGGCAGGGCCGTTTTC.